The T cell receptor (beta chain) described here comes from a study of OX40 agonist ivuxolimab in advanced cancers. Study in general: Patients with prior anti-PD-1, anti-PD-L1 or anti-CTLA-4 therapy were eligible; about 41% had some.

In regard to this clone: Its specificity is not known.

The V end lost 0 bases, the J end lost 1 base, and 12 bases lay between the germline ends. Germline values: CDR1 SGHRS, CDR2 YFSETQ. This CDR3 is 16 amino acids long. TCRdb's table, derived via immunoSEQ multiplex PCR, lists solely in-frame clones and lacks some. The sample lists 90,000 to 100,000 clones, approximately 86% occurring once. General study points: There were, on average, more expanded clones in CD8+ T cells than in CD4+.

The sequence was collected from an adult with an advanced solid tumor such as melanoma, head and neck, liver or kidney cancer. The sample in question was CD4+ or CD8+ T cells sorted from blood, obtained in a trial of the OX40 agonist ivuxolimab. The chain links TRBV5-1 to TRBJ2-3; D possibly corresponds to TRBD1 (5 bases). The CDR3 loop is CASSLASVGGTDTQYF. In DNA form, the CDR3 reads TGCGCCAGCAGCTTGGCCTCAGTAGGGGGCACAGATACGCAGTATTTT. Looking up the rest from reference TRBV5-1 and TRBJ2-3 gives the full variable domain: KAGVTQTPRYLIKTRGQQVTLSCSPISGHRSVSWYQQTPGQGLQFLFEYFSETQRNKGNFPGRFSGRQFSNSRSEMNVSTLELGDSALYLCASSLASVGGTDTQYFGPGTRLTVL.